This TCR beta chain originates from a study of identical twins. The CDR3 runs to 16 residues. The junction had 14 bases not matched to a gene; V was cut back by 4 bases and J by 7 bases. Germline loops: CDR1 SGDLS, CDR2 YYNGEE. Findings of the study overall: Out-of-frame sharing of TCR alpha in monozygotic twins was underestimated by models. Carriage of fewer insertions was seen in abundant cord blood beta clonotypes, whereas memory repertoires showed none.

In this sample, this clonotype turned up a few times. No antigen is known for it. Each donor was a healthy Caucasian. Through template switching, a universal primer site was introduced, and the cDNA contained unique molecular identifiers. From the 5' RACE reads, TCRdb called clonotypes with MiXCR, one entry per CDR3 protein. This sample has roughly 260,000 distinct CDR3 sequences, with 6.5% to 9% found just once. This sample also appeared in a second study, on yellow fever vaccine responses in identical twins.

The sequencing sample was made of CD8+ T cells sorted from blood. This rearrangement joins TRBV9 to TRBJ2-7; TRBD1 matches at 10 bases. The receptor was isolated from a young woman in good health. CDR3 in amino acids: CASSPKPGQGFGEQYF. CDR3 bases: TGTGCCAGCAGCCCCAAACCGGGACAGGGGTTTGGTGAGCAGTACTTC.